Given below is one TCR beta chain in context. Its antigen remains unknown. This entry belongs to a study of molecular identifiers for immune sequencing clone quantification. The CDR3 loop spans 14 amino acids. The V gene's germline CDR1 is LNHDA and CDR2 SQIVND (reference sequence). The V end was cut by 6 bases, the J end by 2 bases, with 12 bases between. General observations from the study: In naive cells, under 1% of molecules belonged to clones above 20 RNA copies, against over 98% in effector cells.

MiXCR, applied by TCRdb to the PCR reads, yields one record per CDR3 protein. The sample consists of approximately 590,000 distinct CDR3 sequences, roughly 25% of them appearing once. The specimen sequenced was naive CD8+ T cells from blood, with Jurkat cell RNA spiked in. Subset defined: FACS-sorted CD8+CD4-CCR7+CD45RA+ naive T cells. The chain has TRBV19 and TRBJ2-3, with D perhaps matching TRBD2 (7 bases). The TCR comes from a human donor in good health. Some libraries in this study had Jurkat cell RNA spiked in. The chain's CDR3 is CASSPGGHTDTQYF. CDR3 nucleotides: TGTGCCAGTAGCCCGGGGGGCCACACAGATACGCAGTATTTT.